Shown below are 27 T cell receptor beta chains from a single sample sequenced in a study of blood T cell repertoires in COVID-19. Repertoires were generated with immunoSEQ multiplex PCR, while TCRdb's copy carries only in-frame clones and drops some. The sample lists about 200,000 clones, roughly 84% occurring once. The sequenced sample consisted of peripheral blood. These receptors all come from a human donor in a cohort sampled during active COVID-19.

The V gene is TRBV6-4, the J gene TRBJ1-5, with D possibly TRBD1 on 5 matching bases. The length of the CDR3 is 17 residues. The V end was cut by 0 bases, the J end by 2 bases, with 14 bases between. Germline CDR1 is MRHNA and CDR2 is SNTAGT. CDR3 nucleotide sequence: TGTGCCAGCAGTGACTCTTATCAGGGTGTGGGCAATCAGCCCCAGCATTTT. Its translation is CASSDSYQGVGNQPQHF.

The rearrangement joins TRBV19 to TRBJ2-7, with 10 bases fitting TRBD1. Germline CDR1 is LNHDA and CDR2 is SQIVND (reference sequence). This CDR3 contains 14 residues. After removal of 9 bases from V and 5 bases from J, the junction contained 10 bases not matched to a gene. The CDR3 DNA reads TGTGCCAGAAGGGGCGGGACAGGGGAAAACGAGCAGTACTTC. This encodes CARRGGTGENEQYF.

The V and J genes are TRBV3-1 (or the pseudogene TRBV3-2) and TRBJ1-1, with 11 bases matching TRBD1. The junction had 3 bases not matched to a gene; V was cut back by 2 bases and J by 4 bases. CDR3 length: 15 residues. Per the germline V gene, CDR1 is LGHDT and CDR2 is YNNKEL (reference sequence). CDR3 residues: CASSQRGQGGTEAFF. The CDR3 DNA is TGTGCCAGCAGCCAAAGGGGACAGGGGGGCACTGAAGCTTTCTTT.

V and J are TRBV28 and TRBJ2-7; D gene uncertain. V was shortened by 6 bases and J by 1 base, with 7 bases between the two germline ends. Germline V gene sequence: CDR1 MDHEN, CDR2 SYDVKM. The CDR3 consists of 12 residues. The CDR3 region has the DNA TGTGCCAGCAGCCCACTGTCCTACGAGCAGTACTTC. Protein sequence: CASSPLSYEQYF. Filled out from reference TRBV28 and TRBJ2-7, the complete variable domain reads DVKVTQSSRYLVKRTGEKVFLECVQDMDHENMFWYRQDPGLGLRLIYFSYDVKMKEKGDIPEGYSVSREKKERFSLILESASTNQTSMYLCASSPLSYEQYFGPGTRLTVT.

V is TRBV5-1 and J is TRBJ2-5, with D possibly TRBD1 on 5 matching bases. The CDR3 contains 14 residues. V gave up 0 bases and J gave up 4 bases, with 10 bases separating them. Per the germline V gene, CDR1 is SGHRS and CDR2 is YFSETQ. In DNA form, the CDR3 reads TGCGCCAGCAGCTTGGAAGGAAGGGGAGAGACCCAGTACTTC. The encoded protein is CASSLEGRGETQYF.

The chain is built from TRBV7-9 and TRBJ1-1; maybe TRBD1 (5 bases). This CDR3 spans 15 amino acids. In germline, CDR1 is SEHNR, CDR2 FQNEAQ (reference sequence). Trimming shortened V by 2 bases and J by 0 bases, and 10 bases separated the two germline ends. The chain's CDR3 is CASSLPQGMNTEAFF. The CDR3 DNA follows: TGTGCCAGCAGCTTACCCCAGGGAATGAACACTGAAGCTTTCTTT.

This sequence joins TRBV2 and TRBJ2-2; D may be TRBD1 (7 bases). V lost 6 bases and J 0 bases, leaving 14 bases between the germline ends. The CDR3 has 16 amino acids. CDR1 is SNHLY and CDR2 is FYNNEI in the germline V gene. The CDR3 here is CASREGQITNTGELFF. In DNA form, the CDR3 reads TGTGCCAGCAGGGAGGGACAGATCACGAACACCGGGGAGCTGTTTTTT.

The rearrangement links TRBV4-1 to TRBJ1-2; TRBD1 matches at 11 bases. Losses at the gene ends were 0 bases for V and 8 bases for J; bases not matched to a gene: 8. The CDR3 runs to 16 residues. Germline V gives CDR1 MGHRA, CDR2 YSYEKL. CDR3 coding DNA: TGCGCCAGCAGCCAAGATGAAGGACAGGGGGCGGGAGGCTACACCTTC. Translated: CASSQDEGQGAGGYTF.

This chain links TRBV6-5 with TRBJ2-5; D unclear. The CDR3 totals 12 residues. Germline V gives CDR1 MNHEY, CDR2 SVGAGI. The V and J ends lost 4 bases and 2 bases respectively, with 5 bases between them. The CDR3 sequence is CASSSLQETQYF. The CDR3 coding sequence is TGTGCCAGCAGTTCCTTACAAGAGACCCAGTACTTC.

Note on this clone: Other nucleotide sequences from this sample produce the same CDR3. CDR3 sequence (DNA): TGCGCCAGCAGCTTGGCCGGGGTTGGAAACACCATATATTTT. Its protein product is CASSLAGVGNTIYF. This chain connects TRBV5-1 to TRBJ1-3; no clear D gene. The CDR3 has 14 amino acids. V lost 0 bases and J 3 bases, leaving 7 bases between the germline ends. The germline CDR1 and CDR2 sequences are SGHRS and YFSETQ.

V gene TRBV28 combines with J gene TRBJ2-7; 9 bases align to TRBD1. J gave up 2 bases and V 8 bases, and 10 bases lay outside the gene matches. This CDR3 has 15 residues. Germline values: CDR1 MDHEN, CDR2 SYDVKM. CDR3 region: CASVFGDRATYEQYF. The CDR3 region has the DNA TGTGCCAGCGTCTTTGGGGACAGGGCGACCTACGAGCAGTACTTC.

The J gene is TRBJ2-5, the V gene TRBV6-5, with 7 positions matching TRBD1. V lost 4 bases and J lost 14; bases outside the gene matches: 13. Germline CDR1 and CDR2: MNHEY and SVGAGI. The CDR3 is 13 residues long. This chain's CDR3 is CASSSRQGPIEYF. For the CDR3, the DNA is TGTGCCAGCAGTTCGAGACAGGGTCCGATTGAATACTTC.

The chain carries TRBV5-5 and TRBJ2-7, with TRBD2 matching over 14 bases. V shed 4 bases, J shed 5 bases, and the junction held 8 bases outside the gene matches. CDR3 length: 16 amino acids. The germline CDR1 and CDR2 sequences are SGHKS and YYEKEE (reference sequence). CDR3 sequence (DNA): TGTGCCAGCAGCAAGGGACTAGCGGGAGTAGGGGACGAGCAGTACTTC. Amino acid sequence: CASSKGLAGVGDEQYF.

The gene calls are TRBV6-5 and TRBJ2-4; tentative D call: TRBD1 (5 bases). The CDR3 is made up of 15 amino acids. V lost 8 bases and J 0 bases, leaving 14 bases between the germline ends. Germline V CDR1 and CDR2: MNHEY, SVGAGI. The CDR3 here is CASEDKALAKNIQYF. The CDR3 DNA is TGTGCCAGCGAGGACAAGGCGCTAGCCAAAAACATTCAGTACTTC.

This chain joins TRBV2 and TRBJ1-6; 9 nucleotides line up with TRBD1. Germline V gene lookup returns CDR1 SNHLY and CDR2 FYNNEI. The CDR3 is 15 residues long. With V trimmed by 7 bases and J by 9 bases, 10 bases remained unmatched. CDR3 loop: CASIGDRVVSSPLHF. DNA for the CDR3: TGTGCCAGCATTGGGGACAGGGTTGTGTCTTCACCCCTCCACTTT.

The rearrangement uses TRBV5-5 and TRBJ2-7; 7 bases match TRBD1. This CDR3 has 14 amino acids. Trimming removed 1 base from V and 5 bases from J; junction bases left unmatched: 6. Germline CDR1 reads SGHKS; CDR2 reads YYEKEE (reference sequence). CDR3 nucleotides: TGTGCCAGCAGCTTGTTCCAGGGGGTCCACGAGCAGTACTTC. Protein: CASSLFQGVHEQYF.

The gene calls are TRBV4-1 and TRBJ2-1; 8 positions match TRBD2. Germline-derived CDR1 and CDR2 are MGHRA and YSYEKL. The CDR3 is 17 residues long. The V and J ends lost 3 bases and 0 bases, in that order; junction bases with no gene match: 7. The CDR3 is CASSHTSGTDSYNEQFF. In nucleotides, the CDR3 is TGCGCCAGCAGCCATACTAGCGGAACTGACTCCTACAATGAGCAGTTCTTC.

In the case of this clone: The sample holds other DNA sequences that translate to the same CDR3. The rearrangement uses TRBV5-1 and TRBJ1-1; 8 bases fit TRBD1. The V and J ends lost 5 bases and 5 bases, in that order; junction bases with no gene match: 8. Germline V gene lookup returns CDR1 SGHRS and CDR2 YFSETQ. This CDR3 comprises 14 residues. The CDR3 loop is CASRRQGAVTEAFF. CDR3 coding DNA: TGCGCCAGCAGGAGGCAGGGGGCGGTTACTGAAGCTTTCTTT.

This clone came up a few times. This chain uses TRBV2 with TRBJ2-7; 12 nucleotides match TRBD2. Germline V gene data show CDR1 as SNHLY and CDR2 as FYNNEI. The CDR3 is 16 amino acids. The J segment lost 3 bases and the V segment lost 3 bases, leaving 6 bases of the junction unmatched. CDR3: CASSEFGLAGIYEQYF. The CDR3 DNA reads as TGTGCCAGCAGTGAGTTTGGACTAGCGGGAATCTACGAGCAGTACTTC.

This clone was found a few times. The chain has TRBV23-1 and TRBJ1-3, with no clear D. TRBV23-1 is filed as an ORF, its function uncertain. The CDR3 contains 19 residues. Deletions cut 6 bases from V and 0 bases from J, with 24 bases between. CDR3 sequence reads: CASSQQTDKQVNSGNTIYF. The CDR3 DNA reads TGCGCCAGCAGCCAACAAACCGACAAACAAGTCAACTCTGGAAACACCATATATTTT.

This clone was found once. The genes are TRBV7-9 and TRBJ1-5; D may be TRBD1 (6 bases). Trimming took 5 bases from V and 7 from J, leaving 18 bases between them. The CDR3 runs to 15 residues. The germline gives CDR1 SEHNR, CDR2 FQNEAQ (reference sequence). The CDR3 DNA sequence: TGTGCCAGCAGCCCTTCTTCTGGGGGCGGCCAGCCCCAGCATTTT. This codes for CASSPSSGGGQPQHF.

This clone was detected a few times. The chain couples TRBV19 to TRBJ1-2, with 8 bases matching TRBD1. CDR3 length equals 15 residues. From germline, CDR1 is LNHDA and CDR2 SQIVND (reference sequence). Trimming cost V 5 bases and J 4 bases; bases outside gene matches: 9. CDR3 sequence reads: CASSRTGGIGYGYTF. The DNA of the CDR3 is TGTGCCAGTAGTCGCACAGGGGGGATTGGCTATGGCTACACCTTC.

V gene TRBV5-1 combines with J gene TRBJ1-1; 7 nucleotides match TRBD1. The CDR3 is 15 residues long. With 0 bases clipped from V and 1 base from J, the junction kept 3 bases outside the gene matches. CDR1 and CDR2 from the germline V gene are SGHRS and YFSETQ. The DNA for the CDR3 is TGCGCCAGCAGCTTGGTCGCAGGGGGGAACACTGAAGCTTTCTTT. This encodes CASSLVAGGNTEAFF.

The CDR3 DNA reads TGTGCCAGCAGTATAACAGGGGGCTCCTACAATGAGCAGTTCTTC. Amino acid sequence: CASSITGGSYNEQFF. This chain uses TRBV27 with TRBJ2-1; 8 nucleotides match TRBD1. J lost 0 bases, V lost 5 bases, and 3 bases had no gene match. This CDR3 is 15 amino acids long. CDR1 is MNHEY and CDR2 is SMNVEV in the germline V gene (reference sequence).

The chain is built from TRBV3-1 (or the pseudogene TRBV3-2) and TRBJ1-4; 7 bases are shared with TRBD1. The germline gives CDR1 LGHDT, CDR2 YNNKEL (reference sequence). The CDR3 totals 16 residues. Germline trimming cut 2 bases from V and 3 bases from J; bases unmatched to any gene: 6. CDR3: CASSQTGTAPNEKLFF. The CDR3 nucleotides read TGTGCCAGCAGCCAAACTGGGACAGCACCTAATGAAAAACTGTTTTTT.

The chain links TRBV27 to TRBJ1-6; D may be TRBD1 (6 bases). The ends were cut back, 7 bases at V and 0 bases at J, with 16 bases in the middle. Germline CDR1 MNHEY, CDR2 SMNVEV (reference sequence). The CDR3 consists of 17 residues. For the CDR3, the DNA is TGTGCCAGCACCCTAAACAGGGACTACTCCTATAATTCACCCCTCCACTTT. Protein: CASTLNRDYSYNSPLHF.

The J gene is TRBJ1-2, the V gene TRBV28, with a tentative D call TRBD1 (6 bases). Germline V lookup: CDR1 MDHEN, CDR2 SYDVKM. The CDR3 sequence is 15 residues long. Trimming cost V 4 bases and J 0 bases, with 12 bases left between them. This CDR3 is CASSSPGDPNYGYTF. The CDR3 nucleotides are TGTGCCAGCAGTTCTCCAGGGGACCCTAACTATGGCTACACCTTC.